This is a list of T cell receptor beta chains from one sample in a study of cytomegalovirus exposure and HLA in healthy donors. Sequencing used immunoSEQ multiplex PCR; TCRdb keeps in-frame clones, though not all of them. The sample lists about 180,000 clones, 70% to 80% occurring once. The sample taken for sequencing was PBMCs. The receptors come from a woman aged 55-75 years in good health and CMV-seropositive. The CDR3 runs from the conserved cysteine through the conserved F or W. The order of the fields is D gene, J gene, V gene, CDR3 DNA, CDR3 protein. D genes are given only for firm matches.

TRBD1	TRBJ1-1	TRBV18	TGTGCCAGCTCACCGCCAGGGGGGACAGCCATGGTGGGGGCTGAAGCTTTCTTT	CASSPPGGTAMVGAEAFF
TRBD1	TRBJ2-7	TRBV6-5	TGTGCCAGCAAACCACAGGGGGCTTACCACGAGCAGTACTTC	CASKPQGAYHEQYF
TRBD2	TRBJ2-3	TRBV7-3	TGTGCCAGCAGCTTTGCCGGGGGGGCCGGGGGTACGCAGTATTTT	CASSFAGGAGGTQYF
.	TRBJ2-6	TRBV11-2	TGTGCCAGCAGCTCAGATCCTGGGGCCAACGGCCTGACTTTC	CASSSDPGANGLTF
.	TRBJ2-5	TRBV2	TGTGCCAGCAGTCCCTACCATGGGACTGGGGAGACCCAGTACTTC	CASSPYHGTGETQYF
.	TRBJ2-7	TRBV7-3	TGTGCCAGCAGCTTAGGCCAGCGTACCGAGCAGTACTTC	CASSLGQRTEQYF
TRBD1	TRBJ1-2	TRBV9	TGTGCCAGCAGCGCCCAGGGGGCTCATGATGGCTACACCTTC	CASSAQGAHDGYTF
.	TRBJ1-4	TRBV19	TGTGCCAGTAAGGGAGAGGGTACTAATGAAAAACTGTTTTTT	CASKGEGTNEKLFF
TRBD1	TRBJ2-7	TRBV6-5	TGTGCCAGCAGTCTGGACAGGGGACCCTACGAGCAGTACTTC	CASSLDRGPYEQYF
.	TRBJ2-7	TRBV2	TGTCCGAAGCAGGGTTCCCAGTACTTC	CPKQGSQYF
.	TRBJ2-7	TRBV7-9	TGTGCCAGCAGCTTAGCGGGGGACTTTTACGAGCAGTACTTC	CASSLAGDFYEQYF
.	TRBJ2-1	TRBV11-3	TGTGCCAGCAGCCCTCCCCGGACTCCCAATGAGCAGTTCTTC	CASSPPRTPNEQFF
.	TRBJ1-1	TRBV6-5	TGTGCCAGCAGTCCCCGGGGGGTGAACACTGAAGCTTTCTTT	CASSPRGVNTEAFF
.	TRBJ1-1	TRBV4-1	TGCGCCAGCAGCCAAGAGGAGGGGCTCATGAACACTGAAGCTTTCTTT	CASSQEEGLMNTEAFF
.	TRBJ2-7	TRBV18	TGTGCCAGCTCACCACCGGCCAGCCGCCAACCGGGGCAGTACTTC	CASSPPASRQPGQYF
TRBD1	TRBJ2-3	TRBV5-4	TGTGCCAGCAGCGCTGGGACAGGGCTTCTTAGCACAGATACGCAGTATTTT	CASSAGTGLLSTDTQYF